The sequence of this TCR beta chain was determined in a study of shared clonotypes between healthy human individuals (dated by TCRdb to 2018 to 2021). Regarding the study in general: A few men and a couple of women, aged 18 to 49 years, made up the cohort. Per donor, three plates each were used for CD4 naive and CD4 memory, two for CD8 naive, and one for CD8 memory. To estimate repertoire size and how much clonotypes are shared between individuals, the study performed deep sequencing of blood TCR repertoires from 4 to 6 healthy adults. To increase sequencing depth and limit assay-specific biases, TCR repertoire library preparation and sequencing were carried out by different laboratories using diverse techniques. Each donor's leukapheresis produced roughly between about 0.8 and 8.9 billion PBMCs.

The donors were healthy, HIV-negative adults with no recently reported acute infections or vaccinations. Only Caucasian adults living in Nashville, Tennessee, USA were represented among the donors. CD4+ T cells were enriched by magnetic negative selection, after which naive cells were positively selected on CD45RA and the negative fraction was taken as the memory subset. Blood was obtained by leukapheresis, after which PBMCs were separated by Ficoll-Histopaque density gradient centrifugation and cryopreserved in liquid nitrogen vapor phase. Analytical flow cytometry was used to check the purity and quantity of every magnetically sorted T cell population. Genomic DNA was isolated from every sorted fraction and measured by UV absorbance on a Nanodrop 2000c. Results and caveats for the whole study, not just this receptor: Even with the large sequencing depth, rarefaction of the sorted-subset datasets indicated that sequencing was incomplete. Sampling was restricted to blood, and TCR repertoires in tissue are likely to differ from TCR repertoires in blood. Estimated clonotype richness was generally larger for naive than for memory subsets. Compared with non-shared clonotypes, the clonotypes found in all four sorted-subset donors had higher generation probabilities. When four donors were compared, the shared fraction of clonotypes was 5% to 6.5% for naive CD4, roughly 3.4% for naive CD8, 2% to 2.5% for memory CD4, and 0.3% to 0.5% for memory CD8. Based on pairwise subsampling, the degree of clonotype sharing among donors was expected to be affected by sequencing depth. The small number of donors limited the genetic and exposure-history diversity represented.

Using the deep immunoSEQ assay, TCR CDR3 regions were amplified from genomic DNA by multiplex PCR. For each cell subset, the extracted genomic DNA was distributed evenly across all wells of several immunoSEQ 96-well plates, and each plate served as one replicate. For sorted subsets, each replicate PCR was loaded with approximately 200 ng genomic DNA, equivalent to approximately 33,000 T cell genomes. Purified libraries were measured with a Qubit 3.0 fluorometer, size-checked on a Bioanalyzer 2100, and measured again with the KAPA Library Quantification kit. A separate single-read 150-cycle Illumina NextSeq 550 flow cell was used to sequence each immunoSEQ 96-well plate. The paper's processing steps were these. The immunoSEQ output contained only junctional sequences without quality scores, so filtering could not match that applied to full-length reads. Sequences were annotated with PyIR, a Python wrapper for IgBLAST v1.9, using IMGT germline references to assign V/J genes and CDR3. Reads with weak V/J assignments (E-value above 1e-6), missing CDR3, stop codons, out-of-frame junctions, or ambiguous translated residues were removed. V3J clonotypes were defined by identical inferred V gene, J gene, and CDR3 amino acid sequence. The percentage overlap between two repertoires was calculated by dividing the number of shared unique clonotypes by the size of the smaller repertoire. RTK rarefaction, the Chao1 estimator, and Recon v2.1 estimates of unobserved clonotypes were used to assess repertoire richness. OLGA was used to compute generation probabilities for all TCRbeta clonotypes that the gDNA method yielded from a handful of donors. TCRdb retrieved this table from immuneACCESS and kept in-frame rearrangements only. Not all clones are present; in checked studies, unresolved V genes account for under half, and no reason is known for the remainder. V and J calls and clone size follow that table, whereas D and trimming were derived from the DNA. For this sample the table gives about 1.1 million clones, of which around three quarters were detected only once. The ten largest make up around 0.6% of the sample.

In this sample, this clone turned up once. Its antigen remains undetermined. The input lacks base qualities; no much larger clone sits a single base away. CDR1 and CDR2, per the germline V gene, are MNHEY and SVGAGI. From its cysteine to its phenylalanine, the CDR3 spans 13 amino acids. Only the CDR3 region is kept as DNA, spanning 39 bases read in frame from base 1. Relative to germline, V is 0 bases shorter and J is 8 bases shorter, with 11 bases between their ends. Recombination connected TRBV6-5 to TRBJ2-7; the D gene is tentatively TRBD1 or TRBD2, each matching 5 bases. The sequencing sample was made of memory CD4+ T cells from PBMCs. What the cell subset or site label conveys for this sample: CD45RA-negative fraction. The receptor's source is a man younger than 30 in good health. Some clones in this sample may be carry-over from other donors' samples. The DNA sequence is as follows: TGTGCCAGCAGTTACTCCAACGAGGGGAAGCAGTACTTC. Its coded protein is CASSYSNEGKQYF.